This is a list of T cell receptor beta chains from one sample in a study of identical twins. One entry per CDR3 protein, called by TCRdb with MiXCR from the 5' RACE reads. This table holds 700,000 or so distinct CDR3 sequences, around 8.3% found once. The data were also submitted as part of a second study, on yellow fever vaccine responses in identical twins.

The sample comprised PBMCs. Receptor source: a woman under 30 in good health. The CDR3 runs from the conserved cysteine through the conserved F or W. Fields, in order: J gene, V gene, clone size, D gene, CDR3 DNA, CDR3 protein. The D gene is left open where the match is weak. The size field is filled for only some rows; it gives once, few, many or a size class.

J gene: TRBJ2-1; V gene: TRBV5-1; clone size: few; D gene: NA; CDR3 DNA: TGCGCCAGCAGCTTCGGCGCTTCCCACAATGAGCAGTTCTTC; CDR3 protein: CASSFGASHNEQFF
J gene: TRBJ2-3; V gene: TRBV27; clone size: many; D gene: NA; CDR3 DNA: TGTGCCAGCAGTTTAGAGTGGCAAGGAGATACGCAGTATTTT; CDR3 protein: CASSLEWQGDTQYF
J gene: TRBJ2-7; V gene: TRBV29-1; clone size: few; D gene: TRBD2; CDR3 DNA: TGCAGCGTCGCAAGCGGGGAAACCTACGAGCAGTACTTC; CDR3 protein: CSVASGETYEQYF
J gene: TRBJ2-2; V gene: TRBV7-2; clone size: many; D gene: NA; CDR3 DNA: TGTGCCAGCAGCTTATTTGACACCGGGGAGCTGTTTTTT; CDR3 protein: CASSLFDTGELFF
J gene: TRBJ2-7; V gene: TRBV18; clone size: few; D gene: TRBD2; CDR3 DNA: TGTGCCAGCTCAACCATTAGCGGGAGAATCGACGAGCAGTACTTC; CDR3 protein: CASSTISGRIDEQYF
J gene: TRBJ2-1; V gene: TRBV7-2; clone size: few; D gene: TRBD2; CDR3 DNA: TGTGCCAGCAGCCGAGGCGGGACTAGCCCTATTGAGCAGTTCTTC; CDR3 protein: CASSRGGTSPIEQFF
J gene: TRBJ2-1; V gene: TRBV4-3; clone size: NA; D gene: TRBD1; CDR3 DNA: TGCGCCAGCAGCCAAGGAGCGGGACAGGGATACAATGAGCAGTTCTTC; CDR3 protein: CASSQGAGQGYNEQFF
J gene: TRBJ2-3; V gene: TRBV12-3/TRBV12-4; clone size: NA; D gene: NA; CDR3 DNA: TGTGCCAGCACGGGCTGGAATAGCACAGATACGCAGTATTTT; CDR3 protein: CASTGWNSTDTQYF
J gene: TRBJ2-7; V gene: TRBV29-1; clone size: many; D gene: NA; CDR3 DNA: TGCAGCGTTGCCCAGGGCTACGAGCAGTACTTC; CDR3 protein: CSVAQGYEQYF
J gene: TRBJ2-7; V gene: TRBV3-1; clone size: NA; D gene: NA; CDR3 DNA: TGTGCCAGCAGCCAGGTGGAGGGGAATTACGAGCAGTACTTC; CDR3 protein: CASSQVEGNYEQYF
J gene: TRBJ2-3; V gene: TRBV11-2; clone size: NA; D gene: NA; CDR3 DNA: TGTGCCAGCAGCTTAGCACCGGGACATCGTACGCAGTATTTT; CDR3 protein: CASSLAPGHRTQYF
J gene: TRBJ2-7; V gene: TRBV27; clone size: NA; D gene: TRBD1; CDR3 DNA: TGTGCCAGCGCCCCCTTCCGGGCACAGGGGGTCGAGCAGTACTTC; CDR3 protein: CASAPFRAQGVEQYF
J gene: TRBJ2-7; V gene: TRBV12-3/TRBV12-4; clone size: NA; D gene: NA; CDR3 DNA: TGTGCCATCAGTTTAGCGGTGCAGGGGGTTCAGCTCCGATACTACGAGCAGTACTTC; CDR3 protein: CAISLAVQGVQLRYYEQYF
J gene: TRBJ1-1; V gene: TRBV20-1; clone size: NA; D gene: NA; CDR3 DNA: TGCAGTGCTAGAGGGGCCAGTCCCTGGGACACTGAAGCTTTCTTT; CDR3 protein: CSARGASPWDTEAFF
J gene: TRBJ1-1; V gene: TRBV27; clone size: NA; D gene: NA; CDR3 DNA: TGTGCCAGCAGTTTTCTTCGGGGGTCGAGGGGGAACACTGAAGCTTTCTTT; CDR3 protein: CASSFLRGSRGNTEAFF
J gene: TRBJ1-3; V gene: TRBV5-1; clone size: few; D gene: NA; CDR3 DNA: TGCGCCAGCAGTTCACTTGGACAGAGCTCTGGAAACACCATATATTTT; CDR3 protein: CASSSLGQSSGNTIYF
J gene: TRBJ2-7; V gene: TRBV3-1; clone size: few; D gene: TRBD2; CDR3 DNA: TGTGCCAGCAGACGCGGCGGGGGGATCTACGAGCAGTACTTC; CDR3 protein: CASRRGGGIYEQYF
J gene: TRBJ2-7; V gene: TRBV6-1; clone size: NA; D gene: NA; CDR3 DNA: TGTGCCAGCAGTGTGGACCAGGGTGCATGGTACGAGCAGTACTTC; CDR3 protein: CASSVDQGAWYEQYF